These T cell receptor beta chains were read from a single sample in a study of cytomegalovirus exposure and HLA in healthy donors. Generated by immunoSEQ multiplex PCR, the TCRdb table keeps only in-frame clones and is missing some. The table records tens of thousands of clones, over 80% of them present only once. Sample: PBMCs. The receptors shown here come from a man between 18 and 35 years old in good health and CMV-seronegative. The CDR3 runs from the conserved cysteine through the conserved F or W. Fields, in order: J gene, V gene, D gene, CDR3 protein, CDR3 DNA. The D gene is left open where the match is weak.

j_call: TRBJ1-1
v_call: TRBV29-1
d_call: .
cdr3_aa: CSGSAGNTEAFF
cdr3_nt: TGCAGCGGGTCTGCGGGGAACACTGAAGCTTTCTTT

j_call: TRBJ1-1
v_call: TRBV7-9
d_call: .
cdr3_aa: CASSLGTVNTEAFF
cdr3_nt: TGTGCCAGCAGCTTAGGGACAGTGAACACTGAAGCTTTCTTT

j_call: TRBJ2-5
v_call: TRBV14
d_call: TRBD1
cdr3_aa: CASSRERGLKETQYF
cdr3_nt: TGTGCCAGCAGCCGAGAGAGGGGGCTGAAAGAGACCCAGTACTTC

j_call: TRBJ2-2
v_call: TRBV7-2
d_call: .
cdr3_aa: CASSLRNTGELFF
cdr3_nt: TGTGCCAGCAGCTTGAGGAACACCGGGGAGCTGTTTTTT

j_call: TRBJ1-1
v_call: TRBV18
d_call: .
cdr3_aa: CASSPPGKGEAFF
cdr3_nt: TGTGCCAGCTCACCACCCGGGAAAGGGGAAGCTTTCTTT

j_call: TRBJ2-1
v_call: TRBV15
d_call: TRBD2
cdr3_aa: CATSRVAGAAYNEQFF
cdr3_nt: TGTGCCACCAGCAGGGTCGCGGGAGCGGCCTACAATGAGCAGTTCTTC

j_call: TRBJ2-3
v_call: TRBV7-8
d_call: .
cdr3_aa: CASSQRLDRADTQYF
cdr3_nt: TGTGCCAGCAGCCAGCGACTAGACAGGGCCGATACGCAGTATTTT

j_call: TRBJ2-7
v_call: TRBV7-2
d_call: .
cdr3_aa: CASSLEGLLYEQYF
cdr3_nt: TGTGCCAGCAGCTTAGAGGGGTTATTATACGAGCAGTACTTC

j_call: TRBJ1-1
v_call: TRBV5-1
d_call: .
cdr3_aa: CASGSGLEPNTEAFF
cdr3_nt: TGCGCCAGCGGGTCGGGACTTGAGCCGAACACTGAAGCTTTCTTT

j_call: TRBJ1-2
v_call: TRBV9
d_call: TRBD1
cdr3_aa: CASSVGVGQNYGYTF
cdr3_nt: TGTGCCAGCAGCGTAGGGGTGGGACAGAACTATGGCTACACCTTC

j_call: TRBJ1-2
v_call: TRBV28
d_call: .
cdr3_aa: CASGDSRLDYGYTF
cdr3_nt: TGTGCCAGCGGGGACTCCCGCCTGGACTATGGCTACACCTTC

j_call: TRBJ2-7
v_call: TRBV19
d_call: .
cdr3_aa: CASSLQASSYGQYF
cdr3_nt: TGTGCCAGCAGTTTACAGGCGAGCTCCTACGGGCAGTACTTC

j_call: TRBJ2-2
v_call: TRBV19
d_call: .
cdr3_aa: CASSIGTFTGELFF
cdr3_nt: TGTGCCAGTAGTATAGGGACTTTCACCGGGGAGCTGTTTTTT

j_call: TRBJ1-1
v_call: TRBV5-1
d_call: TRBD1
cdr3_aa: CASSLGGTGQNTEAFF
cdr3_nt: TGCGCCAGCAGCTTGGGGGGGACAGGTCAGAACACTGAAGCTTTCTTT

j_call: TRBJ1-1
v_call: TRBV5-1
d_call: TRBD1
cdr3_aa: CASSLTNDRVTEAFF
cdr3_nt: TGCGCCAGCAGCTTGACCAATGACAGGGTGACTGAAGCTTTCTTT